This TCR beta chain is from a study of cytomegalovirus exposure and HLA in healthy donors. Study results and caveats: Later analysis identified 15,000 to 20,000 TCR beta sequences associated with HLA alleles, using a false discovery rate threshold of 0.05. Most of the CMV-associated TCR beta chains (in a later analysis) appeared to be HLA-restricted. High specificity and sensitivity for cytomegalovirus status were reported for the classifier.

The PCR contained 60 Vbeta and 13 Jbeta primers. Libraries were prepared by immunoSEQ multiplex PCR; TCRdb keeps only in-frame clonotypes and omits some of them. The sample includes 180,000 or so clones, about four fifths of them seen just once. In its sample, this clone was seen once. The antigen remains unidentified. V lost 0 bases to trimming and J lost 1 base; unmatched junction nucleotides: 7. CDR1 is LGHNT and CDR2 is FRNRAP in the germline V gene. The CDR3 spans 18 residues. This sequence originates from a woman between 50 and 59 years old in good health and CMV-seronegative. The specimen was PBMCs. The J gene is TRBJ2-2, the V gene TRBV12-5; 8 bases fit TRBD1. DNA of the CDR3: TGTGCTAGTGGTTTGGTACTCAGGGGGCCGATGAACACCGGGGAGCTGTTTTTT. Its translation is CASGLVLRGPMNTGELFF.